This TCR beta chain was obtained from a study of blood T cell repertoires in COVID-19. Across the study: The United States, Italy and Spain provided the acute and convalescent COVID-19 samples. In each case, the material was cDNA or gDNA derived from T cells, B-cell-depleted T cells, or PBMCs.

Authors' processing steps: By means of reference gene primer amplification, nucleated cell counts were estimated. Profiled with immunoSEQ multiplex PCR; TCRdb holds only in-frame clones, not every one. The DNA was the basis for D and trimming; V, J and clone size are from that table. Of a few hundred thousand clones listed, more than 85% are singletons. The CDR3 covers 15 residues. Trimming cost V 10 bases and J 6 bases; bases outside gene matches: 12. Germline CDR1 LNHDA, CDR2 SQIVND (reference sequence). The receptor was derived from a young man with active or convalescent COVID-19. The sequencing sample was made of peripheral blood. J is TRBJ2-2 and V is TRBV19; 9 positions match TRBD1. CDR3 protein: CATENRGRVSGELFF. The CDR3, as DNA: TGTGCCACCGAAAACAGGGGGCGCGTCTCCGGGGAGCTGTTTTTT.